This entry features one TCR beta chain sequence. Trimming cost V 2 bases and J 3 bases, with 8 bases left between them. CDR3 length equals 14 residues. CDR1 LNHDA and CDR2 SQIVND come from the germline V gene (reference sequence). Data came from immunoSEQ multiplex PCR; TCRdb stores just in-frame clones and leaves some out. The data contain around 270,000 clones, approximately 86% of them seen just once; the ten biggest clones take up approximately 2%. These data are taken from a study of blood T cell repertoires in COVID-19. For the study at large: In each case, the material was cDNA or gDNA derived from T cells, B-cell-depleted T cells, or PBMCs.

V and J are TRBV19 and TRBJ1-3; D is possibly TRBD1 (6 bases). This TCR came from a man aged 25 to 40 with active or convalescent COVID-19. The sequenced sample was peripheral blood. The CDR3 bases are TGTGCCAGTAGTATACGGACAGTTGGAAACACCATATATTTT. Translating it yields CASSIRTVGNTIYF. The variable domain in full, with the rest retrieved from reference TRBV19 and TRBJ1-3, is DGGITQSPKYLFRKEGQNVTLSCEQNLNHDAMYWYRQDPGQGLRLIYYSQIVNDFQKGDIAEGYSVSREKKESFPLTVTSAQKNPTAFYLCASSIRTVGNTIYFGEGSWLTVV.